These 21 T cell receptor beta chains came from one sample sequenced in a study of early T cells in non-severe SARS-CoV-2 infection (dated by TCRdb to the early 2020s). The library was made by 5' RACE. Instrument used: NextSeq 500. TCRdb passed the public sequencing reads through fastp at Q25 and MiXCR, retaining productive beta sequences. Rows matching on CDR3 protein sequence are summarized as one entry with the most common DNA and genes. A total of roughly 51,000 distinct CDR3 sequences appear in this sample, about 6% of them only once. The ten largest clones add up to about 3% of the sample. Source: whole blood, taken at baseline. These receptors came from an adult who was a healthcare worker with PCR-confirmed SARS-CoV-2 infection or an uninfected control (not recorded which).

V and J are TRBV7-2 and TRBJ1-6; D gene unclear. There are 14 residues in the CDR3. Germline CDR1 is SGHTA and CDR2 is FQGNSA. Trimming left V 4 bases short and J 10 bases short, with 14 bases between. The CDR3 coding sequence is TGTGCCAGCAGCTCAAGCGGGTGGGAATCACCCCTCCACTTT. The encoded protein is CASSSSGWESPLHF.

This clonotype was seen only a few times. V is TRBV18 and J is TRBJ2-4, with TRBD1 matching over 8 bases. Germline CDR1 KGHSH, CDR2 LQKENI. The V gene end was trimmed by 3 bases and the J gene end by 6 bases; junction bases not matched to a gene: 4. The length of the CDR3 is 14 residues. The CDR3 DNA follows: TGTGCCAGCTCACCGGACAGGGCCCGAAACATTCAGTACTTC. Protein: CASSPDRARNIQYF.

This clonotype was picked up many times. Written as DNA, the CDR3 is TGTGCCAGCAGCTTGGAGTCCAGTTACGAGCAGTACTTC. Residues: CASSLESSYEQYF. This chain links TRBV7-9 with TRBJ2-7; D is ambiguous. The germline CDR1 and CDR2 sequences are SEHNR and FQNEAQ (reference sequence). V dropped 3 bases and J dropped 4 bases, with 10 bases sitting between them. This CDR3 region has 13 residues.

This clonotype has a handful of counts. V and J are TRBV9 and TRBJ2-7; the D gene could be TRBD1 or TRBD2 (5 bases each). Trimming took 3 bases from V and 4 from J, leaving 17 bases between them. This CDR3 is 15 amino acids long. The germline V gene has CDR1 SGDLS and CDR2 YYNGEE. DNA for the CDR3: TGTGCCAGCAGCGCCGCCGGGACGACGCTTTACGAGCAGTACTTC. This codes for CASSAAGTTLYEQYF. The full variable domain, rest sourced from reference TRBV9 and TRBJ2-7, is DSGVTQTPKHLITATGQRVTLRCSPRSGDLSVYWYQQSLDQGLQFLIQYYNGEERAKGNILERFSAQQFPDLHSELNLSSLELGDSALYFCASSAAGTTLYEQYFGPGTRLTVT.

This clonotype was found many times. The chain combines TRBV27 with TRBJ2-5; 9 bases map to TRBD1. Germline CDR1 reads MNHEY; CDR2 reads SMNVEV (reference sequence). This CDR3 is 16 amino acids long. V shed 3 bases, J shed 4 bases, and the junction held 9 bases outside the gene matches. The CDR3 region has the DNA TGTGCCAGCAGTTTGGCCCCGGGACAGGGTCGAGAGACCCAGTACTTC. This codes for CASSLAPGQGRETQYF.

This clonotype was detected many times. The chain has TRBV5-5 and TRBJ1-4; D is ambiguous. Germline lookup yields CDR1 SGHKS and CDR2 YYEKEE (reference sequence). Trimming took off 4 bases at V and 5 bases at J, with 18 bases between the two ends. The CDR3 has 16 residues. The CDR3 reads CASSPRVGISNEKLFF. DNA of the CDR3: TGTGCCAGCAGCCCGCGCGTGGGAATATCAAATGAAAAACTGTTTTTT.

The table lists this clonotype with a few counts. V is TRBV6-2 or TRBV6-3 and J is TRBJ1-4, with 9 bases fitting TRBD1. Per germline, CDR1 MNHEY and CDR2 SVGEGT. The V gene end was trimmed by 5 bases and the J gene end by 8 bases; junction bases not matched to a gene: 9. The CDR3 is 15 residues long. CDR3 sequence (DNA): TGTGCCAGCAGTGCTACCGGGACAGGGCGCGAAAAACTGTTTTTT. Amino acid sequence: CASSATGTGREKLFF.

This chain uses TRBV15 with TRBJ2-7, with D possibly called TRBD1 or TRBD2 (5 bases each). The CDR3 contains 12 residues. Germline values: CDR1 LNHNV, CDR2 YYDKDF (reference sequence). V dropped 3 bases and J dropped 7 bases, with 10 bases sitting between them. The CDR3 region is CATSSPGAEQYF. The CDR3 nucleotides read TGTGCCACCAGCAGCCCCGGGGCGGAGCAGTACTTC.

The sample holds many counts of this clonotype. The chain carries TRBV19 and TRBJ1-4, with D uncertain. From germline, CDR1 is LNHDA and CDR2 SQIVND (reference sequence). Trimming removed 6 bases at V and 5 bases at J, with 13 bases between. CDR3 length equals 14 residues. The CDR3: CASSPDGQNEKLFF. The CDR3, as DNA: TGTGCCAGTAGCCCGGACGGCCAGAATGAAAAACTGTTTTTT.

This clonotype has ten or more counts. This rearrangement joins TRBV12-3 or TRBV12-4 to TRBJ2-5; tentatively, D is TRBD1 or TRBD2 (5 bases each). Trimming shortened V by 3 bases and J by 5 bases, and 13 bases separated the two germline ends. CDR3 size: 14 residues. CDR3 DNA sequence: TGTGCCAGCAGTTTTGTTCAGGGAGAGGAGACCCAGTACTTC. Its translation is CASSFVQGEETQYF.

This clonotype was seen repeatedly, ten times or more. The CDR3: CSARGGDVYEQYF. Here the CDR3 DNA reads TGCAGTGCTAGAGGTGGGGACGTCTACGAGCAGTACTTC. This chain links TRBV20-1 with TRBJ2-7; possibly TRBD1 or TRBD2 for D (5 bases each). This CDR3 has 13 amino acids. CDR1 and CDR2 (germline): DFQATT, SNEGSKA (reference sequence). Deletions cut 1 base from V and 3 bases from J, with 10 bases between.

This clonotype occurred many times. The rearrangement joins TRBV4-3 to TRBJ2-1, with D possibly being TRBD2 (5 bases). V lost 0 bases to trimming and J lost 3 bases, with 9 bases between them. Germline-derived CDR1 and CDR2 are LGHNA and YSLEER. The CDR3 totals 15 residues. In DNA, the CDR3 is TGCGCCAGCAGCCAAGATGAGGGTCGCTACAATGAGCAGTTCTTC. Residues: CASSQDEGRYNEQFF.

The chain uses TRBV4-1 and TRBJ1-1; D might be TRBD1 (6 bases). V gave up 2 bases and J gave up 13 bases, with 14 bases separating them. Per the germline V gene, CDR1 is MGHRA and CDR2 is YSYEKL. CDR3 length equals 12 residues. The CDR3 is CASSQPQGILFF. CDR3 nucleotides: TGCGCCAGCAGCCAACCCCAGGGGATTCTTTTCTTT.

This clonotype showed up many times. The V call is TRBV5-4, the J call TRBJ1-3; maybe TRBD1 (5 bases). The CDR3 runs 15 residues. Looked up from germline, CDR1 is SGHNT and CDR2 is YYREEE (reference sequence). The V and J ends lost 0 bases and 4 bases respectively, with 11 bases between them. CDR3 region: CASSLGAGPGNTIYF. The CDR3 bases are TGTGCCAGCAGCTTGGGGGCAGGGCCGGGAAACACCATATATTTT.

There are many counts of this clonotype. The J gene is TRBJ1-6, the V gene TRBV25-1; no firm D call. Trimming pared 1 base from V and 17 bases from J, leaving 9 bases between. CDR1 and CDR2 (germline): MGHDK, SYGVNS. This CDR3 region has 11 residues. The CDR3 nucleotides read TGTGCCAGCAGTGAATTGAGGACCGTCCACTTT. Protein sequence: CASSELRTVHF.

This clonotype was seen repeatedly, ten times or more. V is TRBV7-6 and J is TRBJ2-2; 9 positions agree with TRBD1. This CDR3 region has 17 residues. The V gene's germline CDR1 is SGHVS and CDR2 FNYEAQ. The ends lost 5 bases at V and 5 bases at J; junction bases unmatched: 12. The CDR3 bases are TGTGCCAGCAGCAAAAGCACGTCGGGACAGGGAACCGGGGAGCTGTTTTTT. Its protein product is CASSKSTSGQGTGELFF.

This clonotype was recorded many times. This chain connects TRBV7-2 to TRBJ2-7; 7 bases are a match to TRBD1. The CDR3 totals 12 residues. Germline V gene lookup returns CDR1 SGHTA and CDR2 FQGNSA. Unmatched junction bases numbered 10, after V lost 5 bases and J lost 12 bases. CDR3 amino acids: CASSLRDRAWYF. The DNA of the CDR3 is TGTGCCAGCAGCCTTAGAGACAGGGCGTGGTACTTC.

This clonotype was seen only a few times. V and J are TRBV18 and TRBJ2-5; D gene unclear. The CDR3 is made up of 13 amino acids. Germline CDR1 reads KGHSH; CDR2 reads LQKENI. Trimming cost V 2 bases and J 7 bases, with 11 bases left between them. The CDR3 nucleotides are TGTGCCAGCTCACCAGTGCCCGAAGGGACCCAGTACTTC. This codes for CASSPVPEGTQYF.

The sample holds many counts of this clonotype. J is TRBJ2-1 and V is TRBV14, with 7 bases matching TRBD2. Germline V gives CDR1 SGHDN, CDR2 FVKESK. This CDR3 has 14 amino acids. V lost 0 bases to trimming and J lost 7 bases; unmatched junction nucleotides: 3. CDR3 loop: CASSQDWGGNEQFF. For the CDR3, the DNA is TGTGCCAGCAGCCAAGACTGGGGGGGGAATGAGCAGTTCTTC.

This clonotype was picked up a small number of times. The V gene is TRBV7-9, the J gene TRBJ2-5, with 14 bases that match TRBD2. Germline assignment: CDR1 SEHNR and CDR2 FQNEAQ (reference sequence). The CDR3 loop spans 18 amino acids. J was trimmed by 2 bases and V by 2 bases; bases with no gene match: 7. The CDR3 reads CASSLSRTSGGQQETQYF. In nucleotides, the CDR3 is TGTGCCAGCAGCTTATCCCGGACTAGCGGGGGGCAACAAGAGACCCAGTACTTC.

The chain uses TRBV3-1 and TRBJ2-5; D tentatively reads TRBD1 or TRBD2 (5 bases each). Per the germline V gene, CDR1 is LGHDT and CDR2 is YNNKEL (reference sequence). Between the trimmed V and J ends, which lost 1 base and 7 bases, there was a span of 13 bases. This CDR3 region has 14 residues. Here the CDR3 reads CASSQAGTAWTQYF. The DNA of the CDR3 is TGTGCCAGCAGCCAAGCCGGGACCGCTTGGACCCAGTACTTC.